The 3 T cell receptor beta chains below all came from one sample that was sequenced in a study of cytomegalovirus exposure and HLA in healthy donors (dated by TCRdb to 2017 to 2019). The library was made by the immunoSEQ multiplex PCR assay. For the multiplex PCR, a mixture combining 60 forward primers for TCR Vbeta segments and 13 reverse primers for TCR Jbeta segments was used. TCRdb retrieved this table from immuneACCESS and kept in-frame rearrangements only. Not all clones are present; in checked studies, unresolved V genes account for under half, and no reason is known for the remainder. Counted in this sample were some 200,000 clones; approximately 78% of them appeared once. The top ten clonotypes cover roughly 0.8% of the sample. Sequencing input: PBMCs. The receptors derive from a woman aged 18 to 35 in good health and CMV-seronegative.

This chain's CDR3 is CAWSVGLAGADTQYF. For the CDR3, the DNA is TGTGCCTGGAGCGTCGGACTAGCGGGAGCAGATACGCAGTATTTT. This chain connects TRBV30 to TRBJ2-3, with 13 nucleotides matching TRBD2. Per the germline V gene, CDR1 is GTSNPN and CDR2 is SVGIG (reference sequence). The CDR3 is 15 amino acids. With 3 bases clipped from V and 4 bases from J, the junction kept 4 bases outside the gene matches.

This clone was detected once. V is TRBV18 and J is TRBJ1-5; weak D call: TRBD1 (5 bases). Trimming cost V 6 bases and J 0 bases, with 12 bases left between them. Germline V gene lookup returns CDR1 KGHSH and CDR2 LQKENI. CDR3 length: 15 amino acids. The CDR3 sequence: CASSPDRYSNQPQHF. CDR3 in DNA: TGTGCCAGCTCGCCCGACAGATATAGCAATCAGCCCCAGCATTTT.

The genes are TRBV18 and TRBJ2-1, with 10 positions matching TRBD2. Per germline, CDR1 KGHSH and CDR2 LQKENI. After removal of 4 bases from V and 8 bases from J, the junction contained 8 bases not matched to a gene. This CDR3 is 15 amino acids long. In nucleotides, the CDR3 is TGTGCCAGCTCACTTCGAACTAGCGGGACGGATGAGCAGTTCTTC. Translating it yields CASSLRTSGTDEQFF. Full variable domain (rest looked up from reference TRBV18 and TRBJ2-1): NAGVMQNPRHLVRRRGQEARLRCSPMKGHSHVYWYRQLPEEGLKFMVYLQKENIIDESGMPKERFSAEFPKEGPSILRIQQVVRGDSAAYFCASSLRTSGTDEQFFGPGTRLTVL.